This entry lists 27 T cell receptor beta chains sequenced from one sample in a study of neoadjuvant anti-PD-1 for oral cavity cancer. Time point meaning: after neoadjuvant nivolumab, at surgical resection. Generated by immunoSEQ multiplex PCR, the TCRdb table keeps only in-frame clones and is missing some. Of around 67,000 clones in the sample, about nine tenths were seen once. The material sequenced was PBMCs, taken after nivolumab (anti-PD-1) treatment. These receptors originate from a person aged 35-79 years with oral cavity squamous cell carcinoma.

V usage is TRBV5-1 and J usage is TRBJ1-4, with D possibly matching TRBD1 (5 bases). The V end was cut by 0 bases, the J end by 0 bases, with 9 bases between. CDR1 is SGHRS and CDR2 is YFSETQ in the germline V gene. This CDR3 is 16 amino acids long. CDR3 nucleotide sequence: TGCGCCAGCAGCTTGGGACAGTTAGCAACTAATGAAAAACTGTTTTTT. Amino acids: CASSLGQLATNEKLFF.

The V call is TRBV5-1, the J call TRBJ2-7, with D maybe TRBD2 (6 bases). Trimming took off 0 bases at V and 2 bases at J, with 9 bases between the two ends. CDR3 size: 14 residues. Germline-derived CDR1 and CDR2 are SGHRS and YFSETQ. Written as DNA, the CDR3 is TGCGCCAGCAGCTTGGGGACTAACCCCTACGAGCAGTACTTC. This sequence encodes CASSLGTNPYEQYF.

V usage is TRBV4-1 and J usage is TRBJ2-3; tentative D call: TRBD2 (5 bases). The CDR3 extends over 14 amino acids. V lost 1 base, J lost 8 bases, and 13 bases lay in between. Looked up from germline, CDR1 is MGHRA and CDR2 is YSYEKL. This CDR3 reads CASSQVVGLATQYF. Here the CDR3 DNA reads TGCGCCAGCAGCCAAGTCGTGGGTCTAGCTACGCAGTATTTT.

CDR3 sequence reads: CASRQMLLADYNEQFF. Here the CDR3 DNA reads TGTGCCAGCAGGCAAATGCTCCTAGCAGACTACAATGAGCAGTTCTTC. The J gene is TRBJ2-1, the V gene TRBV2, with a weak D call TRBD2 (5 bases). Germline CDR1 and CDR2: SNHLY and FYNNEI. The CDR3 consists of 16 residues. The V end lost 6 bases, the J end lost 3 bases, and 18 bases lay between the germline ends.

The chain combines TRBV4-1 with TRBJ2-3, with D uncertain. The CDR3 runs to 16 residues. The V and J ends lost 0 bases and 2 bases respectively, with 12 bases between them. The V gene's germline CDR1 is MGHRA and CDR2 YSYEKL. CDR3 loop: CASSQEEQRNTDTQYF. CDR3 sequence (DNA): TGCGCCAGCAGCCAAGAAGAACAGAGAAACACAGATACGCAGTATTTT.

This chain uses TRBV4-1 with TRBJ2-5; 12 nucleotides match TRBD1. Germline V gene data show CDR1 as MGHRA and CDR2 as YSYEKL. Germline trimming cut 6 bases from V and 5 bases from J; bases unmatched to any gene: 7. The CDR3 runs to 15 residues. CDR3: CASSQGTGGFETQYF. CDR3 bases: TGCGCCAGCAGTCAGGGGACAGGGGGCTTCGAGACCCAGTACTTC.

CDR3: CASSLEFGFYEQYF. CDR3 in DNA: TGTGCCAGCAGCTTAGAGTTCGGATTTTACGAGCAGTACTTC. This chain connects TRBV5-5 to TRBJ2-7; no reliable D call. V lost 2 bases and J 4 bases, leaving 13 bases between the germline ends. The CDR3 is made up of 14 amino acids. Germline V gene lookup returns CDR1 SGHKS and CDR2 YYEKEE (reference sequence).

The V and J genes are TRBV2 and TRBJ1-4; D unresolved. Trimming removed 6 bases from V and 0 bases from J, with 11 bases in between. The germline gives CDR1 SNHLY, CDR2 FYNNEI. The CDR3 sequence is 15 residues long. The CDR3 spells CASRGRLATNEKLFF. The CDR3 DNA is TGTGCCAGCAGAGGACGTCTCGCAACTAATGAAAAACTGTTTTTT.

The chain carries TRBV7-9 and TRBJ2-3, with D perhaps matching TRBD2 (6 bases). Trimming removed 5 bases from V and 5 bases from J, with 17 bases in between. The germline V gene has CDR1 SEHNR and CDR2 FQNEAQ (reference sequence). This CDR3 region has 15 residues. The CDR3 DNA sequence: TGTGCCAGCAGCCCGAAGAGGAGGGTTAAAGATACGCAGTATTTT. Its translation is CASSPKRRVKDTQYF.

This clone was seen a single time. The rearrangement uses TRBV6-4 and TRBJ2-3, with 7 bases fitting TRBD2. Germline assignment: CDR1 MRHNA and CDR2 SNTAGT. The CDR3 is 16 residues long. J gave up 0 bases and V 0 bases, and 3 bases lay outside the gene matches. CDR3 DNA: TGTGCCAGCAGTGACTCGGATAGCGGGAGCACAGATACGCAGTATTTT. Translated: CASSDSDSGSTDTQYF.

The chain couples TRBV19 to TRBJ1-3, with unresolved D. The CDR3 spans 15 residues. Germline assignment: CDR1 LNHDA and CDR2 SQIVND (reference sequence). V lost 2 bases to trimming and J lost 0 bases, with 8 bases between them. CDR3 nucleotides: TGTGCCAGTAGTATAAGGGTAAACTCTGGAAACACCATATATTTT. Residues: CASSIRVNSGNTIYF.

Turning to this clone: The sample holds other DNA sequences that translate to the same CDR3. The rearrangement joins TRBV9 to TRBJ1-2, with D possibly being TRBD1 (5 bases). CDR1 SGDLS and CDR2 YYNGEE come from the germline V gene. Trimming took 2 bases from V and 5 from J, leaving 7 bases between them. There are 12 residues in the CDR3. The CDR3 reads CASSVGGYGYTF. The CDR3 DNA reads TGTGCCAGCAGCGTTGGGGGGTATGGCTACACCTTC.

V gene TRBV7-9 combines with J gene TRBJ2-7; D possibly uses TRBD1 or TRBD2 (5 bases each). With 5 bases removed from V and 7 bases from J, the gap between germline ends came to 18 bases. This CDR3 comprises 14 residues. Germline V gene data show CDR1 as SEHNR and CDR2 as FQNEAQ (reference sequence). Here the CDR3 DNA reads TGTGCCAGCAGCCCCAGAGGGGTTCCAAGGGAGCAGTACTTC. Protein: CASSPRGVPREQYF.

V usage is TRBV27 and J usage is TRBJ1-5; D is unclear. The V end lost 2 bases, the J end lost 4 bases, and 6 bases lay between the germline ends. The CDR3 contains 13 residues. Germline V lookup: CDR1 MNHEY, CDR2 SMNVEV (reference sequence). The CDR3 loop reads CASSLIRNQPQHF. The CDR3 region has the DNA TGTGCCAGCAGTTTAATCAGGAATCAGCCCCAGCATTTT.

The chain employs TRBV20-1 and TRBJ1-1, with D unresolved. CDR1 is DFQATT, CDR2 SNEGSKA, per germline (reference sequence). This CDR3 spans 11 amino acids. V lost 3 bases to trimming and J lost 5 bases, with 7 bases between them. CDR3 in DNA: TGCAGTGCTAGTCGGGGTACTGAAGCTTTCTTT. It codes for CSASRGTEAFF.

The CDR3: CAWTGGYQETQYF. Written as DNA, the CDR3 is TGTGCCTGGACAGGGGGCTACCAAGAGACCCAGTACTTC. The genes are TRBV30 and TRBJ2-5; 8 bases line up with TRBD1. The germline gives CDR1 GTSNPN, CDR2 SVGIG (reference sequence). The CDR3 runs 13 residues. V lost 4 bases and J lost 0; bases outside the gene matches: 1.

CDR3 bases: TGTGCCATCAGTAGCAACGGGGGTTACGGTGGAAACACCATATATTTT. Encoded protein: CAISSNGGYGGNTIYF. The chain carries TRBV10-3 and TRBJ1-3, with a possible D match to TRBD1 (5 bases). Germline lookup yields CDR1 ENHRY and CDR2 SYGVKD. Trimming pared 5 bases from V and 3 bases from J, leaving 17 bases between. CDR3 size: 16 residues.

V gene TRBV6-1 combines with J gene TRBJ1-1; weak D call: TRBD1 (5 bases). Trimming took 1 base from V and 2 from J, leaving 8 bases between them. The CDR3 loop spans 14 amino acids. Per germline, CDR1 MNHNS and CDR2 SASEGT. The CDR3 DNA reads as TGTGCCAGCAGTGAAGGAGGGGCTAACACTGAAGCTTTCTTT. It is translated as CASSEGGANTEAFF.

CDR3 residues: CASSPGGGGLGETQYF. In nucleotides, the CDR3 is TGCGCCAGCAGCCCCGGGGGAGGGGGCTTGGGGGAGACCCAGTACTTC. J is TRBJ2-5 and V is TRBV5-1; possibly TRBD1 or TRBD2 for D (7 bases each). This CDR3 contains 16 residues. The germline CDR1 and CDR2 sequences are SGHRS and YFSETQ. The germline V and J ends were trimmed by 4 bases and 5 bases, with 21 bases remaining between them.

The rearrangement links TRBV7-8 to TRBJ1-2; 7 bases map to TRBD1. The CDR3 has 17 amino acids. Germline V gene sequence: CDR1 SGHVS, CDR2 FQNEAQ. The J segment lost 4 bases and the V segment lost 5 bases, leaving 16 bases of the junction unmatched. CDR3 sequence (DNA): TGTGCCAGCAGCCCCGATCCTCCGGGGACAGCCTCCTATGGCTACACCTTC. Translating it yields CASSPDPPGTASYGYTF.

The chain combines TRBV7-8 with TRBJ2-7, with D possibly being TRBD2 (5 bases). Germline V gene lookup returns CDR1 SGHVS and CDR2 FQNEAQ. CDR3 length: 14 amino acids. Trimming removed 1 base at V and 2 bases at J, with 9 bases between. The CDR3 loop reads CASSLGRFTYEQYF. The CDR3, as DNA: TGTGCCAGCAGCTTAGGGAGGTTCACCTACGAGCAGTACTTC. The whole variable domain, filled in from reference TRBV7-8 and TRBJ2-7, reads GAGVSQSPRYKVAKRGQDVALRCDPISGHVSLFWYQQALGQGPEFLTYFQNEAQLDKSGLPSDRFFAERPEGSVSTLKIQRTQQEDSAVYLCASSLGRFTYEQYFGPGTRLTVT.

This chain uses TRBV27 with TRBJ2-7, with 7 bases lining up with TRBD1. The CDR3 is 15 residues long. The V segment lost 6 bases and the J segment 2 bases; nucleotides outside the gene matches: 10. The germline gives CDR1 MNHEY, CDR2 SMNVEV (reference sequence). This CDR3 is CASSLWGQRPYEQYF. The DNA for the CDR3 is TGTGCCAGCAGCCTATGGGGACAGAGACCCTACGAGCAGTACTTC.

The chain couples TRBV4-2 to TRBJ1-5; perhaps TRBD1 as D (5 bases). The CDR3 contains 15 residues. Germline lookup yields CDR1 LGHNA and CDR2 YNFKEQ. V was cut by 0 bases and J by 6 bases, with 12 bases left in between. The CDR3 region has the DNA TGTGCCAGCAGCCAAGAGGGCCATCAGGGTCAGCCCCAGCATTTT. It encodes CASSQEGHQGQPQHF.

The chain uses TRBV9 and TRBJ2-1; no reliable D call. CDR1 and CDR2 from the germline V gene are SGDLS and YYNGEE. CDR3 length equals 12 residues. The V end was cut by 0 bases, the J end by 3 bases, with 1 base between. CDR3 residues: CASSVDYNEQFF. CDR3 bases: TGTGCCAGCAGCGTAGACTACAATGAGCAGTTCTTC.

In its sample, this clone was seen once. The V call is TRBV12-5, the J call TRBJ1-1; the match to TRBD1 covers 8 bases. The CDR3 sequence is 16 residues long. J was trimmed by 4 bases and V by 0 bases; bases with no gene match: 7. Germline loops: CDR1 LGHNT, CDR2 FRNRAP. The CDR3 nucleotides are TGTGCTAGTGGTTTGGTAGTGGCACAGGGGGGCACTGAAGCTTTCTTT. Amino acid sequence: CASGLVVAQGGTEAFF.

The gene calls are TRBV30 and TRBJ1-2; D perhaps matches TRBD1 (5 bases). This CDR3 is built from 12 residues. Germline CDR1 reads GTSNPN; CDR2 reads SVGIG (reference sequence). V was pared by 3 bases and J by 2 bases, with 7 bases between. This CDR3 reads CAWSRANYGYTF. As DNA, the CDR3 is TGTGCCTGGAGCAGGGCCAACTATGGCTACACCTTC.

The rearrangement joins TRBV7-9 to TRBJ1-5; no firm D call. The CDR3 covers 15 residues. Germline V gene data show CDR1 as SEHNR and CDR2 as FQNEAQ (reference sequence). Trimming cost V 5 bases and J 10 bases, with 21 bases left between them. The CDR3: CASSPGFPLLTPQHF. In DNA, the CDR3 is TGTGCCAGCAGCCCGGGATTCCCCTTGCTAACACCCCAGCATTTT.